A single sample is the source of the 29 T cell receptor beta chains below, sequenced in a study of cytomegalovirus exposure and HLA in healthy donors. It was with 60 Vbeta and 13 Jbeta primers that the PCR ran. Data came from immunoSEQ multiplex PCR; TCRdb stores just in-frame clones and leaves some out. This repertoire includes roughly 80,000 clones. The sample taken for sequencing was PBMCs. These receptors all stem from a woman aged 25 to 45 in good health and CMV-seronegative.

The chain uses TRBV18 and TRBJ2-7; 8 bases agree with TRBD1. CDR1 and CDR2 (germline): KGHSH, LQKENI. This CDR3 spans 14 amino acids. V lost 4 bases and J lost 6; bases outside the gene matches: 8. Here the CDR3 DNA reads TGTGCCAGCTCACAGGGACAGGAGAAGGTCGAGCAGTACTTC. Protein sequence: CASSQGQEKVEQYF.

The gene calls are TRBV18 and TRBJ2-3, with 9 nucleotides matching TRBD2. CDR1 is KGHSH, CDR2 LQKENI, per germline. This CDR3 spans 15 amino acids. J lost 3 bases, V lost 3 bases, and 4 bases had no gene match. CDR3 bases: TGTGCCAGCTCACCCCAGGGACTAGCAACAGATACGCAGTATTTT. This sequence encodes CASSPQGLATDTQYF.

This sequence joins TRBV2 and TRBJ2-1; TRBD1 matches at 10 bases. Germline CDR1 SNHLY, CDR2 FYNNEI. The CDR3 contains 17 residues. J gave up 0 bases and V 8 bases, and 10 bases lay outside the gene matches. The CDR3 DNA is TGTGCCAGCCTTGGGACAGGGGAAGGCTTCTCCTACAATGAGCAGTTCTTC. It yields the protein CASLGTGEGFSYNEQFF.

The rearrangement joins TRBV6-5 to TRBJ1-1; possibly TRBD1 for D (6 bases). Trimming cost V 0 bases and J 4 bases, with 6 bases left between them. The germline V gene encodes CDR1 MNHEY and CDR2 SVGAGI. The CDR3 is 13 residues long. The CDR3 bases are TGTGCCAGCAGTTACTCGGACAGCACTGAAGCTTTCTTT. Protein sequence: CASSYSDSTEAFF.

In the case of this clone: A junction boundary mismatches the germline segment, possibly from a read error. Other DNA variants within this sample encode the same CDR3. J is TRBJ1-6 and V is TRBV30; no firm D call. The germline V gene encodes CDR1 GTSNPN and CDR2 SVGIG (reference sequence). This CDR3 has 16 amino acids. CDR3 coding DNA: TGTGCCTGGAGAGCTTGGGCGAGCTCCTATAATTCACCCCTACACTTT. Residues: CAWRAWASSYNSPLHF. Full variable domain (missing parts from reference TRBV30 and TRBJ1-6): SQTIHQWPATLVQPVGSPLSLECTVEGTSNPNLYWYRQAAGRGLQLLFYSVGIGQISSEVPQNLSASRPQDRQFILSSKKLLLSDSGFYLCAWRAWASSYNSPLHFGNGTRLTVT.

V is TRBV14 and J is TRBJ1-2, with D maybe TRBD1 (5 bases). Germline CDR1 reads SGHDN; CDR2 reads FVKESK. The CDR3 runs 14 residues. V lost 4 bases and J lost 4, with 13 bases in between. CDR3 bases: TGTGCCAGCAGCCCGTGGGGCAGCACCTATGGCTACACCTTC. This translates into CASSPWGSTYGYTF. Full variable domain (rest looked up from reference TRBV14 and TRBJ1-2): EAGVTQFPSHSVIEKGQTVTLRCDPISGHDNLYWYRRVMGKEIKFLLHFVKESKQDESGMPNNRFLAERTGGTYSTLKVQPAELEDSGVYFCASSPWGSTYGYTFGSGTRLTVV.

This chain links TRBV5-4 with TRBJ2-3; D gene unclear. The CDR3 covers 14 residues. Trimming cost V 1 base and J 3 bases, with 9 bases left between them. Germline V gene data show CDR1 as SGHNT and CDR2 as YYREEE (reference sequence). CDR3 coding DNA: TGTGCCAGCAGCTTGCCAGGAATAACAGATACGCAGTATTTT. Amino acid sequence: CASSLPGITDTQYF.

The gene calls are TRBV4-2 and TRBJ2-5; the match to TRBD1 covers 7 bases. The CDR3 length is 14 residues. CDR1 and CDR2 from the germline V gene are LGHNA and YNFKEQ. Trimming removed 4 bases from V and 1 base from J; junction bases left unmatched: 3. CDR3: CASSLGDSQETQYF. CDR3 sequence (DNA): TGTGCCAGCAGCCTGGGGGACAGCCAAGAGACCCAGTACTTC.

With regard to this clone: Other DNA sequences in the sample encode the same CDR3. CDR3: CASSLGTGDGYTF. CDR3 DNA sequence: TGTGCCAGCAGCTTAGGGACAGGGGACGGCTACACCTTC. The chain uses TRBV11-2 and TRBJ1-2; TRBD1 matches 9 bases. The CDR3 runs 13 residues. Per the germline V gene, CDR1 is SGHAT and CDR2 is FQNNGV. V lost 1 base to trimming and J lost 8 bases; unmatched junction nucleotides: 2.

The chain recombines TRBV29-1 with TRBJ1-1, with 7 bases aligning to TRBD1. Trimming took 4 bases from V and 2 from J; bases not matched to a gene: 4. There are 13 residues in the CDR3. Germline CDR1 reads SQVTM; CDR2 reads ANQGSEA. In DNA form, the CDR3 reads TGCAGCGTTGCGGACAGGCGAAACACTGAAGCTTTCTTT. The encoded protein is CSVADRRNTEAFF. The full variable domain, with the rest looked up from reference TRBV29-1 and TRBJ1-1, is SAVISQKPSRDICQRGTSLTIQCQVDSQVTMMFWYRQQPGQSLTLIATANQGSEATYESGFVIDKFPISRPNLTFSTLTVSNMSPEDSSIYLCSVADRRNTEAFFGQGTRLTVV.

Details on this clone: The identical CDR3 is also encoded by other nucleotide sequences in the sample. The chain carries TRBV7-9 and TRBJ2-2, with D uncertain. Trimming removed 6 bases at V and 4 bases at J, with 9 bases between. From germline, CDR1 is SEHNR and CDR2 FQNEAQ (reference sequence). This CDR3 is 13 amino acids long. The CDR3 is CASRATSTGELFF. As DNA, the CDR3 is TGTGCCAGCAGGGCCACATCCACCGGGGAGCTGTTTTTT. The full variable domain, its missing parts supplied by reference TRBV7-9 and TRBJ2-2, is DTGVSQNPRHKITKRGQNVTFRCDPISEHNRLYWYRQTLGQGPEFLTYFQNEAQLEKSRLLSDRFSAERPKGSFSTLEIQRTEQGDSAMYLCASRATSTGELFFGEGSRLTVL.

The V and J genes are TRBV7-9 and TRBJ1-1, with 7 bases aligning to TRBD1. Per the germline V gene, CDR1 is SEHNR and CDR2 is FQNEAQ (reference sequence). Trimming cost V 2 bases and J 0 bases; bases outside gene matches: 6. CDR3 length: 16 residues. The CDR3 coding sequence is TGTGCCAGCAGCTTAAAAGGGGGCTTGTTGAACACTGAAGCTTTCTTT. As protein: CASSLKGGLLNTEAFF.

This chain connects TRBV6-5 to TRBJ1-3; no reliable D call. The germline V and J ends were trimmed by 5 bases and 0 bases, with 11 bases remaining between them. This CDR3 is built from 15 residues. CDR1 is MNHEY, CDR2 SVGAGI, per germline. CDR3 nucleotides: TGTGCCAGCAGTACGCGGCGTACCTCTGGAAACACCATATATTTT. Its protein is CASSTRRTSGNTIYF.

The chain's CDR3 is CASSGRQGPYEQYF. DNA for the CDR3: TGTGCCAGCAGCGGTCGACAGGGACCCTACGAGCAGTACTTC. J is TRBJ2-7 and V is TRBV9; 7 bases are shared with TRBD1. Looked up from germline, CDR1 is SGDLS and CDR2 is YYNGEE. The J segment lost 2 bases and the V segment lost 3 bases, leaving 5 bases of the junction unmatched. This CDR3 spans 14 amino acids.

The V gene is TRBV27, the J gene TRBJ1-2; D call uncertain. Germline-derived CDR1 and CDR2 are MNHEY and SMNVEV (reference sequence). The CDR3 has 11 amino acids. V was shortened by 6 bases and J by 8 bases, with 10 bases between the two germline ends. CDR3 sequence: CASRGWEGYTF. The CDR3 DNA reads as TGTGCCAGCAGAGGTTGGGAGGGCTACACCTTC.

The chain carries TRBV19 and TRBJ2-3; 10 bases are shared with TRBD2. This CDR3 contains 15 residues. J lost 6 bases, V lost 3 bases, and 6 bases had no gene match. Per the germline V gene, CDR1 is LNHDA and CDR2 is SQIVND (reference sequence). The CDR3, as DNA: TGTGCCAGTAGTATGGGAGCGGGGGGGCTGGATACGCAGTATTTT. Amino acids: CASSMGAGGLDTQYF.

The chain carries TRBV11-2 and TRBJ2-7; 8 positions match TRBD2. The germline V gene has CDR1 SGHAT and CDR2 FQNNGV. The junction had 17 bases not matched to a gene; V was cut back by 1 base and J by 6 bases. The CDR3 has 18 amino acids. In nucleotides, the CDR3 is TGTGCCAGCAGCTTAGGGTCGTGGGGGGTAGCGGGATCCAGCGAGCAGTACTTC. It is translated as CASSLGSWGVAGSSEQYF.

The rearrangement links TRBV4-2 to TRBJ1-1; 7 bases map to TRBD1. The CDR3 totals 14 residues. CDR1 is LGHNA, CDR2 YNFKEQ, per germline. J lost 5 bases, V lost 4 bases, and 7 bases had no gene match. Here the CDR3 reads CASSPQGLRTEAFF. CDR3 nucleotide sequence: TGTGCCAGCAGCCCACAGGGGCTTAGGACTGAAGCTTTCTTT.

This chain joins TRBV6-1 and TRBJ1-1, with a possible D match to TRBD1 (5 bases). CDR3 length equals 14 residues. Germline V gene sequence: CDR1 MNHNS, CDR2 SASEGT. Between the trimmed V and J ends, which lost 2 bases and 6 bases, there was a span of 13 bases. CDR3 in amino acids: CASSERAGPAEAFF. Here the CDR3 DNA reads TGTGCCAGCAGTGAAAGGGCGGGGCCGGCTGAAGCTTTCTTT.

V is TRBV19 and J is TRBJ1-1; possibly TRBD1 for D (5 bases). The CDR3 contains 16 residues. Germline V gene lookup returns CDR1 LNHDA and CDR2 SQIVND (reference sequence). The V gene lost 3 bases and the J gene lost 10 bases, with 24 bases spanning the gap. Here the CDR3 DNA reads TGTGCCAGTAGTATGGGGCGGGGTTCTGGACCCGAACGAGCTTTCTTT. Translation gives CASSMGRGSGPERAFF.

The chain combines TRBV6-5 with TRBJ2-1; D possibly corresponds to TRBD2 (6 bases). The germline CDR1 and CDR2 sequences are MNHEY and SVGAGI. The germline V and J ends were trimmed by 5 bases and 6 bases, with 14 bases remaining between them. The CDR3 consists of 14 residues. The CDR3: CASSAGRRVNEQFF. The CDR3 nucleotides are TGTGCCAGCAGTGCGGGAAGAAGAGTCAATGAGCAGTTCTTC.

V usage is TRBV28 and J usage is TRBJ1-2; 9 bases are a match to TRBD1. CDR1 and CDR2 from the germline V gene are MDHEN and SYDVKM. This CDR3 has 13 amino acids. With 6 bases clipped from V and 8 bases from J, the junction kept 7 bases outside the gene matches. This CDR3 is CASRSGTGSGYTF. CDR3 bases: TGTGCCAGCAGGTCCGGGACAGGGAGCGGCTACACCTTC.

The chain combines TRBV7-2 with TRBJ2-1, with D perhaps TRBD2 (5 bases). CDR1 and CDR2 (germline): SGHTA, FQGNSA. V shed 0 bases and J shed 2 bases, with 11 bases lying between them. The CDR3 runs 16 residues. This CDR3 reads CASSLAGSGTYNEQFF. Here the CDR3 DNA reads TGTGCCAGCAGCTTAGCCGGGTCGGGGACCTACAATGAGCAGTTCTTC.

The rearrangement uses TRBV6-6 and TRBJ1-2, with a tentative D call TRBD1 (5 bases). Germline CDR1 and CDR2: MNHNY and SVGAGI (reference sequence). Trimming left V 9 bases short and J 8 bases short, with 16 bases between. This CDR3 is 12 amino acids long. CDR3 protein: CASSRGDAGYTF. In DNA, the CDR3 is TGTGCCAGTAGCCGGGGGGACGCGGGCTACACCTTC.

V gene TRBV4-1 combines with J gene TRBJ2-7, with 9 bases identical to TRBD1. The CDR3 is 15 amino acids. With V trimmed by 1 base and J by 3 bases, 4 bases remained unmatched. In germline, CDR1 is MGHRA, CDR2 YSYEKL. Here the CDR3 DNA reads TGCGCCAGCAGCCAAGGGACAGGGGAGGGCTACGAGCAGTACTTC. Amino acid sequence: CASSQGTGEGYEQYF.

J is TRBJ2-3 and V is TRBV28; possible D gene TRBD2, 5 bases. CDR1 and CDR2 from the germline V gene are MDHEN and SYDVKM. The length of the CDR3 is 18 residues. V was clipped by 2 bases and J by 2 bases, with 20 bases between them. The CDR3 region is CASSLDPPRSEDTDTQYF. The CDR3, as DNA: TGTGCCAGCAGTTTAGATCCCCCAAGGTCGGAGGACACAGATACGCAGTATTTT.

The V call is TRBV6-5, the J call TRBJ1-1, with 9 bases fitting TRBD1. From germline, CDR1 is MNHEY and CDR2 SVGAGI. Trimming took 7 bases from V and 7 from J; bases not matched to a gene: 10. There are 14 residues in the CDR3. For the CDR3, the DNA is TGTGCCAGCATAGGGACAGGGAGGCGGAATGAAGCTTTCTTT. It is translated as CASIGTGRRNEAFF.

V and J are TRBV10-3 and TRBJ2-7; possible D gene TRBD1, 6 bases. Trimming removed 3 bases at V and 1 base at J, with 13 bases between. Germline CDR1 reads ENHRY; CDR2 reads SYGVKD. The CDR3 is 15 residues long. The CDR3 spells CAISDRGFGSYEQYF. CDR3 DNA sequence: TGTGCCATCAGTGATAGGGGGTTCGGATCCTACGAGCAGTACTTC.

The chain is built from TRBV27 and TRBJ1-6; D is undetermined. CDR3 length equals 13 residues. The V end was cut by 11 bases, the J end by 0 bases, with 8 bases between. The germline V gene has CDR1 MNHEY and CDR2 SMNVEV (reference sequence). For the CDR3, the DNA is TGTGCCGTCGCCAGCTCCTATAATTCACCCCTCCACTTT. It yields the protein CAVASSYNSPLHF.